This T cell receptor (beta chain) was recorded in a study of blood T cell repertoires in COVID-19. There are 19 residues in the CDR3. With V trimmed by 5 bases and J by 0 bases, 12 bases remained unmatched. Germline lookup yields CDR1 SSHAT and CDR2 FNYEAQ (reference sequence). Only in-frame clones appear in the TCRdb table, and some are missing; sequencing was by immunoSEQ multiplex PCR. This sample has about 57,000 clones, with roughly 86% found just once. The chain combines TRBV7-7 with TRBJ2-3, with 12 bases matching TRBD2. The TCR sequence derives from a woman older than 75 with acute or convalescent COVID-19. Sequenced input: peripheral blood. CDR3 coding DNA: TGTGCCAGCAGCCCCCTAGCGGGAGGGCCGTTGGGGAGCACAGATACGCAGTATTTT. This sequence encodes CASSPLAGGPLGSTDTQYF.